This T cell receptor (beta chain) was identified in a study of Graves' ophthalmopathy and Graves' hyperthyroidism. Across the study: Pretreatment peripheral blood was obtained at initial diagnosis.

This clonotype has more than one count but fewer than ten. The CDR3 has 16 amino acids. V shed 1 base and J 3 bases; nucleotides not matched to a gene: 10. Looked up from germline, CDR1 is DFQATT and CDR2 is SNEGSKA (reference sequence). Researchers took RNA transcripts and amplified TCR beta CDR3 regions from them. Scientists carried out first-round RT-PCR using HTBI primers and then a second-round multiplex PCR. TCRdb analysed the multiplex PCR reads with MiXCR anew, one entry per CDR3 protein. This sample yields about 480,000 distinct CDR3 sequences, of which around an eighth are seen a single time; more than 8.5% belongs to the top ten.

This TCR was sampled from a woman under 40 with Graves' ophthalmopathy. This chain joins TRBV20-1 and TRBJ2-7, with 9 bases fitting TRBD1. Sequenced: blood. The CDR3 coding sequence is TGCAGTGCTAGAGCCCGGTACAGGGGGCCAATCTACGAGCAGTACTTC. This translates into CSARARYRGPIYEQYF.